This T cell receptor beta chain was recorded in a study of technical replicates of blood from a few donors. Assay used: immunoSEQ multiplex PCR; TCRdb lists only in-frame clones, some missing. The sample contains about 12,000 clones, around 95% of which appear only once. The length of the CDR3 is 15 residues. V shed 4 bases, J shed 3 bases, and the junction held 8 bases outside the gene matches. Germline V gene lookup returns CDR1 SEHNR and CDR2 FQNEAQ (reference sequence). The sequence was obtained from a human donor in good health. Sequenced input: PBMCs. The chain carries TRBV7-9 and TRBJ2-7; TRBD1 agrees at 8 bases. CDR3 nucleotide sequence: TGTGCCAGCAGCTCAGGACAGGGAGGACACTACGAGCAGTACTTC. This translates into CASSSGQGGHYEQYF.